The clone carrying this T cell receptor beta chain was seen many times. A much larger clonotype is one base distant, so this may be a read error. This sample stems from a study of metastatic and nonmetastatic thyroid tumors. The wider study: Samples came from malignant and benign thyroid patients, and repertoires were compared across blood and tumor or nodule tissue.

The authors' processing: For papillary thyroid cancer, a distant-metastasis classifier was constructed from CDR3 differences observed across clinicopathological groups. TCRdb re-called the PCR reads with MiXCR. These V and J calls derive from TCRdb rather than the authors' analysis. In the table there are 35,000 to 50,000 clones, roughly 3.9% of which are singletons. Each patient came to thyroid surgery without any prior treatment (of any kind). The CDR3 runs 12 residues. CDR1 is SGHRS and CDR2 is YFSETQ in the germline V gene. The V gene is TRBV5-1, the J gene TRBJ2-3; tentative D call: TRBD1 (6 bases). The sequencing sample was made of blood. The TCR originated in a female donor with papillary thyroid cancer or a benign thyroid nodule (not recorded which). Some clones in this sample may be carry-over from other donors' samples. CDR3 residues: CAGSSDRDTQYF. The CDR3 nucleotides read TGCGCCGGCAGCTCTGACAGGGATACGCAGTATTTT.